This TCR beta chain was recovered during a study of T cells in Graves' hyperthyroidism and ophthalmopathy. Study information: At initial diagnosis, before any treatment had begun, peripheral blood was obtained.

TCR beta CDR3 regions were amplified from RNA transcripts. RT-PCR in the first round (using the HTBI primer set) targeted the TCR CDR3. A single record per CDR3 protein comes from TCRdb applying MiXCR to the multiplex PCR reads. The profile shows about 530,000 distinct CDR3 sequences, roughly a sixth of them singletons. This CDR3 contains 14 residues. V lost 1 base and J lost 8, with 14 bases in between. Germline lookup yields CDR1 LGHDT and CDR2 YNNKEL (reference sequence). Criteria for exclusion of patients were uncontrolled infection, other autoimmune disease, pregnancy or lactation. The genes are TRBV3-1 and TRBJ1-1; TRBD1 might be the D (6 bases). The sequenced sample consisted of blood. The TCR was taken from a woman under 30 with Graves' ophthalmopathy. Here the CDR3 reads CASSQVWGAAEAFF. The CDR3 DNA reads as TGTGCCAGCAGCCAAGTTTGGGGGGCTGCCGAAGCTTTCTTT.